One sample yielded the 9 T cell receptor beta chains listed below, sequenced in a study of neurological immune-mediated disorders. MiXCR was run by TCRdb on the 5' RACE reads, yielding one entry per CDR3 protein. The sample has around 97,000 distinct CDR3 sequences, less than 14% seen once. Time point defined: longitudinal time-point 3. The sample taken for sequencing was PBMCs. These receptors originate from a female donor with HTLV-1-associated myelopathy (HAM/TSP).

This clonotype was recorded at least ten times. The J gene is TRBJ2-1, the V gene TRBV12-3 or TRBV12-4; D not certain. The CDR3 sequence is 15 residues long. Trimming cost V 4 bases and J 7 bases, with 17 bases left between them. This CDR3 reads CASSYPGPPTNEQFF. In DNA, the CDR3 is TGTGCCAGCAGTTACCCCGGGCCTCCCACTAATGAGCAGTTCTTC.

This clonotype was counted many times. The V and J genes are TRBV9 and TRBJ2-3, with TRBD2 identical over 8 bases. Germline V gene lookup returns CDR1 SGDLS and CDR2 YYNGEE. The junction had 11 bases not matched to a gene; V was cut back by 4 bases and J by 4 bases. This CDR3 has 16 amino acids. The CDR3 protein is CASSPISGRLSDTQYF. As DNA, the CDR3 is TGTGCCAGCAGCCCAATCAGCGGGAGACTCTCAGATACGCAGTATTTT.

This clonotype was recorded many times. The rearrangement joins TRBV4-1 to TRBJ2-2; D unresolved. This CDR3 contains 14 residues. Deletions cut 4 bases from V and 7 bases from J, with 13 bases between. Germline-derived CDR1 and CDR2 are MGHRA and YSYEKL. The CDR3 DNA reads TGCGCCAGCAGCCCTATCCTACGCGGCGGGGAGCTGTTTTTT. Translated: CASSPILRGGELFF.

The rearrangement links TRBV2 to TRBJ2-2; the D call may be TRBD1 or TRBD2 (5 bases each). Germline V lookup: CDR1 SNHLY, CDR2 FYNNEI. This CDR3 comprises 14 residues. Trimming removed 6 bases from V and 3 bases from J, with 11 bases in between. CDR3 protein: CASSPGRDTGELFF. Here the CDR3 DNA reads TGTGCCAGCAGCCCGGGACGGGACACCGGGGAGCTGTTTTTT. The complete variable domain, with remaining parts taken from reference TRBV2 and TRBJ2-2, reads EPEVTQTPSHQVTQMGQEVILRCVPISNHLYFYWYRQILGQKVEFLVSFYNNEISEKSEIFDDQFSVERPDGSNFTLKIRSTKLEDSAMYFCASSPGRDTGELFFGEGSRLTVL.

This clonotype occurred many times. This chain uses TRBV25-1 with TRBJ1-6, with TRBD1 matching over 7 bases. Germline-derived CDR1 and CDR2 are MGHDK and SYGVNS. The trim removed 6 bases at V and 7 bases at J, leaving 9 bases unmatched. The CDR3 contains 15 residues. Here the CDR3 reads CASRQGLATNSPLHF. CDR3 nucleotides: TGTGCCAGCAGACAGGGGCTGGCTACAAATTCACCCCTCCACTTT.

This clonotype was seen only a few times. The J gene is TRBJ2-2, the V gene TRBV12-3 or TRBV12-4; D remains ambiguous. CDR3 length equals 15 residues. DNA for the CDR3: TGTGCTTCACAGCGCGCCTTGGGCGGCACCGGGGAGCTGTTTTTT. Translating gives CASQRALGGTGELFF.

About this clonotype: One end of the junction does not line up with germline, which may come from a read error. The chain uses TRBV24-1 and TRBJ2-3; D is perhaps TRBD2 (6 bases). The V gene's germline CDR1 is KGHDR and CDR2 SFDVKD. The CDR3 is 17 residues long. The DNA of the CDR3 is TGTGCCACCGGTGAATCCGCCCGGGGGTCCCCCACAGATACGCAGTATTTT. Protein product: CATGESARGSPTDTQYF.

The CDR3 nucleotides read TGTGCCACCAGCAGGGGCTTAACAACTAATGAAAAACTGTTTTTT. Protein product: CATSRGLTTNEKLFF. V is TRBV15 and J is TRBJ1-4; D is unresolved. There are 15 residues in the CDR3. Germline values: CDR1 LNHNV, CDR2 YYDKDF (reference sequence). Trimming pared 3 bases from V and 0 bases from J, leaving 8 bases between.

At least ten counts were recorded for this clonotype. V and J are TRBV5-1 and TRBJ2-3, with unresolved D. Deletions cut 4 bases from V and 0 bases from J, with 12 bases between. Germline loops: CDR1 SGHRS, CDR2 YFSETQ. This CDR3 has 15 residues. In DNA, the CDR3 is TGCGCCAGCAGCCAAGACCCCTACAGCACAGATACGCAGTATTTT. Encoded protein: CASSQDPYSTDTQYF.